This T cell receptor beta chain was sequenced during a study of PD-1 blockade in classical Hodgkin lymphoma (dated by TCRdb to about 2020). Looking at the study overall: Nivolumab dosing was 3 mg/kg intravenously every 2 weeks, continuing until either disease progression or unacceptable toxicity. The study used CyTOF and TCR beta sequencing to define a peripheral blood immune signature of response to PD-1 blockade in classical Hodgkin lymphoma. The paper as a whole reports these results and caveats: Diversity was lower in patients who began nivolumab less than 1 year after ASCT, so these patients were left out of later analyses to avoid confounding by immune reconstitution. A significant rise by C4D1 was seen in CD4+ but not CD8+ TCR diversity (p=0.0027 vs p=0.16), with the rise being most apparent in complete responders (p=0.02). Baseline diversity similar to that of newly diagnosed patients was observed in trial patients achieving complete response, whereas significantly lower diversity was observed in partial responders and progressors. Baseline TCR diversity was reported to be lower in newly diagnosed patients than in healthy donors, and even lower in relapsed/refractory patients. The study was limited to a single clinical trial cohort, and causes of repertoire differences, possibly disease activity or prior therapy, remained undefined.

According to the study, the label for this sample's time point signals: cycle 2 day 1 (C2D1) of nivolumab. All trial patients had relapsed after autologous stem cell transplantation, with cohorts A, B and C differing in prior brentuximab vedotin exposure. The trial cohort included roughly 60 patients with relapsed/refractory classical Hodgkin lymphoma, and each patient had a best overall response of complete response, partial response or progressive disease. In the multi-cohort phase II CheckMate 205 trial, trial patients received single-agent nivolumab. An independent review committee assessed best overall response using the 2007 International Working Group response criteria. Trial PBMCs were collected immediately before nivolumab initiation (C1D1) and during therapy at cycle 2 day 1 and cycle 4 day 1. Peripheral blood was collected in 8 mL Vacutainer Cell Preparation Tubes, from which PBMCs were isolated by centrifugation and then cryopreserved.

Looking up the germline V gene yields CDR1 MNHEY and CDR2 SVGAGI. The CDR3 goes from the cysteine to the phenylalanine over 13 residues. Solely the CDR3 DNA is kept, with 39 bases framed from the first base. Trimming at the junction amounts to 10 bases on V and 5 bases on J, and the germline ends lie 17 bases apart. Concerning this clone itself: The target of this receptor is not known. Base qualities were left out, and no much larger clone turns up one base away.

Genomic DNA was isolated using the Qiagen DNeasy kit from unsorted PBMCs as well as from negatively selected CD4+ and CD8+ fractions. TCR beta CDR3 regions were subjected to amplification by immunoSEQ multiplex PCR with primers that anneal to V and J segments. A synthetic immune receptor repertoire was used to minimize amplification bias, and any residual bias was removed computationally once sequencing was done. Concerning the study's data processing: Repertoire diversity was quantified as the Shannon entropy index using custom Python scripts. The unsorted, CD4+ and CD8+ repertoires were each analyzed separately, with the exception of combined analyses, where CD4+ and CD8+ sequences were merged in silico. Clonal expansion was defined as a frequency increase of at least 2-fold after treatment compared with C1D1, and clones undetected at baseline were assigned a pseudocount of 0.5. Singleton clones were defined as clones with 0 or 1 copy at C1D1, and non-singleton clones were defined as clones with 2 or more copies. Clones expanded in unsorted samples were labelled as CD4+, CD8+ or unknown by matching protein sequences in sorted samples from the same patient. Wilcoxon tests on paired samples were used to test changes in diversity from C1D1 to C4D1. The table comes from immuneACCESS by way of TCRdb, which keeps in-frame sequences with V and J called. Part of the clones is missing from these tables; in studies checked, under half for an unresolved V gene and the rest for unknown reasons. V, J and clone size reflect that table, while D and trimming were determined from the DNA. Across this sample there are some 46,000 clones, with over 70% seen only once. In total, the top ten clones hold around 22% of the sample.

The source is a human donor with classical Hodgkin lymphoma. Sequenced here: peripheral blood mononuclear cells (PBMCs), sampled before the second cycle of nivolumab. The V and J segments used are TRBV6-5 and TRBJ1-2, with the D gene not confidently named. The sequenced DNA: TGTGCCACACGGACGGTACTTAGTTATGGCTACACCTTC. The resulting protein is CATRTVLSYGYTF.